The 31 T cell receptor beta chains in this list originate from one sample, sequenced in a study of graft-versus-host responses after intestinal transplantation. Antigens of these TCRs are unknown. The protocol was immunoSEQ multiplex PCR, while the TCRdb copy is restricted to in-frame clones and leaves out a portion. The sample lists 90,000 to 120,000 clones; roughly 86% were seen once. The source material was unstimulated CD4+ T cells sorted from spleen or lymph node cells, sampled before transplant. These receptor sequences come from a human donor who was the organ donor for an intestinal transplant.

The CDR3 here is CASSYQGGTNEKLFF. Written as DNA, the CDR3 is TGTGCCAGCAGTTACCAAGGGGGGACTAATGAAAAACTGTTTTTT. This rearrangement joins TRBV6-6 to TRBJ1-4; maybe TRBD1 (6 bases). Germline V CDR1 and CDR2: MNHNY, SVGAGI (reference sequence). V lost 2 bases to trimming and J lost 2 bases, with 9 bases between them. This CDR3 comprises 15 residues.

The rearrangement links TRBV9 to TRBJ2-1, with a tentative D call TRBD2 (6 bases). Trimming shortened V by 4 bases and J by 0 bases, and 17 bases separated the two germline ends. The CDR3 runs to 17 residues. Germline-derived CDR1 and CDR2 are SGDLS and YYNGEE. CDR3 in DNA: TGTGCCAGCAGCCCCCGGGTTAGCGGTAGCTCCTACAATGAGCAGTTCTTC. Protein sequence: CASSPRVSGSSYNEQFF.

This clone was observed once. The chain joins TRBV18 to TRBJ2-5; unclear D gene. This CDR3 is built from 13 residues. Germline V gene sequence: CDR1 KGHSH, CDR2 LQKENI. Trimming cost V 0 bases and J 5 bases, with 7 bases left between them. CDR3 DNA: TGTGCCAGCTCACCACCTGGTGTTGAGACCCAGTACTTC. Amino acid sequence: CASSPPGVETQYF.

The J gene is TRBJ2-1, the V gene TRBV6-6, with D possibly being TRBD2 (7 bases). CDR1 is MNHNY, CDR2 SVGAGI, per germline (reference sequence). The CDR3 is made up of 16 amino acids. Trimming removed 6 bases at V and 0 bases at J, with 15 bases between. CDR3 amino acids: CASSMRGRSSYNEQFF. In DNA form, the CDR3 reads TGTGCCAGCAGCATGCGGGGGCGGAGCTCCTACAATGAGCAGTTCTTC.

The rearrangement joins TRBV5-1 to TRBJ2-3, with 15 bases lining up with TRBD2. V lost 3 bases to trimming and J lost 4 bases; unmatched junction nucleotides: 9. The CDR3 sequence is 18 residues long. Per germline, CDR1 SGHRS and CDR2 YFSETQ. In nucleotides, the CDR3 is TGCGCCAGCAGCTCCGTGAGGACTAGCGGGGGGGTGTCAGATACGCAGTATTTT. This encodes CASSSVRTSGGVSDTQYF.

The chain links TRBV7-2 to TRBJ1-1; D might be TRBD1 (6 bases). This CDR3 is 17 amino acids long. V lost 5 bases and J lost 5, with 24 bases in between. Germline CDR1 reads SGHTA; CDR2 reads FQGNSA. Here the CDR3 reads CASSHGISWGARTEAFF. The CDR3 nucleotides are TGTGCCAGCAGCCACGGTATCTCCTGGGGGGCACGAACTGAAGCTTTCTTT.

This clone came up a few times. V and J are TRBV11-2 and TRBJ1-1; unclear D gene. V was cut by 2 bases and J by 0 bases, with 7 bases left in between. Germline CDR1 and CDR2: SGHAT and FQNNGV. The CDR3 covers 14 residues. CDR3 loop: CASSLISVNTEAFF. The CDR3 nucleotides are TGTGCCAGCAGCTTAATCAGTGTGAACACTGAAGCTTTCTTT.

J is TRBJ2-2 and V is TRBV7-9; the D gene is possibly TRBD1 (6 bases). The V gene lost 1 base and the J gene lost 8 bases, with 14 bases spanning the gap. The CDR3 runs 15 residues. Per the germline V gene, CDR1 is SEHNR and CDR2 is FQNEAQ (reference sequence). CDR3 amino acids: CASSLGQANRGELFF. CDR3 sequence (DNA): TGTGCCAGCAGCTTAGGACAGGCCAACAGGGGGGAGCTGTTTTTT.

The chain joins TRBV27 to TRBJ2-5; D may match TRBD1 or TRBD2 (5 bases each). CDR1 and CDR2 (germline): MNHEY, SMNVEV (reference sequence). Trimming pared 5 bases from V and 0 bases from J, leaving 13 bases between. This CDR3 is 15 amino acids long. CDR3 region: CASSTRDGYQETQYF. CDR3 DNA: TGTGCCAGCAGTACCCGGGACGGGTACCAAGAGACCCAGTACTTC.

On this clone itself: This same CDR3 is encoded by further DNA sequences in the sample. The chain links TRBV5-1 to TRBJ2-5; 10 positions agree with TRBD2. With V trimmed by 0 bases and J by 5 bases, 1 base remained unmatched. This CDR3 has 14 residues. Looked up from germline, CDR1 is SGHRS and CDR2 is YFSETQ. CDR3 sequence reads: CASSLVLAGETQYF. CDR3 in DNA: TGCGCCAGCAGCTTGGTACTAGCGGGGGAGACCCAGTACTTC.

The gene calls are TRBV18 and TRBJ2-3; TRBD2 agrees at 8 bases. Germline lookup yields CDR1 KGHSH and CDR2 LQKENI. This CDR3 spans 16 amino acids. V was pared by 2 bases and J by 0 bases, with 4 bases of the junction left unmatched. DNA for the CDR3: TGTGCCAGCTCACCATTAGCGGGGCCTAGCACAGATACGCAGTATTTT. Protein: CASSPLAGPSTDTQYF.

This clone was recorded only once. This chain uses TRBV5-5 with TRBJ2-1, with D hard to call. CDR1 and CDR2 (germline): SGHKS, YYEKEE (reference sequence). V lost 6 bases and J 9 bases, leaving 22 bases between the germline ends. The CDR3 has 15 amino acids. CDR3 sequence (DNA): TGTGCCAGCAACAAAAACGGCTGGGTAGCCTTTGAGCAGTTCTTC. Its translation: CASNKNGWVAFEQFF.

The J gene is TRBJ2-7, the V gene TRBV2; 8 bases fit TRBD1. V lost 7 bases, J lost 3 bases, and 5 bases stayed unmatched. CDR1 is SNHLY and CDR2 is FYNNEI in the germline V gene. This CDR3 spans 13 amino acids. CDR3 sequence (DNA): TGTGCCAGCAATAGACAGGGGCTCTACGAGCAGTACTTC. Its translation is CASNRQGLYEQYF.

V is TRBV6-1 and J is TRBJ1-5; D gene unclear. The CDR3 sequence is 11 residues long. CDR1 MNHNS and CDR2 SASEGT come from the germline V gene. With 5 bases removed from V and 5 bases from J, the gap between germline ends came to 4 bases. CDR3 DNA sequence: TGTGCCAGCAGTTGGGATCAGCCCCAGCATTTT. Translation: CASSWDQPQHF.

The gene calls are TRBV18 and TRBJ1-1; 8 bases match TRBD1. V dropped 0 bases and J dropped 0; count of bases not matched to a gene: 0. CDR1 KGHSH and CDR2 LQKENI come from the germline V gene. This CDR3 has 15 amino acids. The CDR3 bases are TGTGCCAGCTCACCACCGGACAGGGTGAACACTGAAGCTTTCTTT. Translating gives CASSPPDRVNTEAFF.

V and J are TRBV5-1 and TRBJ2-4; D unclear. The V gene lost 0 bases and the J gene lost 0 bases, with 7 bases spanning the gap. Germline V gene lookup returns CDR1 SGHRS and CDR2 YFSETQ. CDR3 length: 15 residues. CDR3 in DNA: TGCGCCAGCAGCTTGGTTGGGATAGCCAAAAACATTCAGTACTTC. Its translation: CASSLVGIAKNIQYF.

A word on this clone: The DNA is left out, because the CDR3 cannot be placed on it with certainty; the CDR3 is given as TCRdb lists it. This chain links TRBV6-1 with TRBJ1-4. From germline, CDR1 is MNHNS and CDR2 SASEGT. The CDR3 contains 14 residues when both ends are counted. This CDR3 is CASSTSDGNEKLFF.

In nucleotides, the CDR3 is TGCGCCAGCAGTGACACTGGCTACTCCTACAATGAGCAGTTCTTC. It specifies CASSDTGYSYNEQFF. The gene calls are TRBV10-2 and TRBJ2-1; D not resolved. V lost 3 bases and J 0 bases, leaving 9 bases between the germline ends. The CDR3 covers 15 residues. Germline lookup yields CDR1 WSHSY and CDR2 SAAADI.

This rearrangement joins TRBV7-2 to TRBJ2-5; 12 nucleotides line up with TRBD2. Germline CDR1 reads SGHTA; CDR2 reads FQGNSA. The length of the CDR3 is 15 residues. The V segment lost 5 bases and the J segment 4 bases; nucleotides outside the gene matches: 5. CDR3 loop: CASSDWTSGAETQYF. The CDR3 DNA sequence: TGTGCCAGCAGCGACTGGACTAGCGGGGCAGAGACCCAGTACTTC.

The genes are TRBV6-5 and TRBJ2-7, with D perhaps assigned TRBD1 or TRBD2 (6 bases each). The germline V gene encodes CDR1 MNHEY and CDR2 SVGAGI. The CDR3 covers 15 residues. The V gene lost 0 bases and the J gene lost 1 base, with 10 bases spanning the gap. The CDR3, as DNA: TGTGCCAGCAGTTACTCAGGGGGGCTTTCCTACGAGCAGTACTTC. It yields the protein CASSYSGGLSYEQYF.

This chain connects TRBV12-2 to TRBJ2-6; the DNA was not used to check the table's D call, TRBD1. TRBV12-2 represents a pseudogene. The CDR3 totals 15 residues. The DNA of the CDR3 is TGTGCAAGTCGCTTAGCACACTCTGGGGCCAACGTCCTGACTTTC. It translates to CASRLAHSGANVLTF.

This clone was observed a few times. The chain is built from TRBV4-1 and TRBJ2-3; 13 positions agree with TRBD2. Germline loops: CDR1 MGHRA, CDR2 YSYEKL. CDR3 size: 16 residues. After removal of 4 bases from V and 4 bases from J, the junction contained 5 bases not matched to a gene. CDR3 region: CASSLGLAGTADTQYF. The CDR3, as DNA: TGCGCCAGCAGCCTGGGACTAGCGGGAACGGCAGATACGCAGTATTTT.

The rearrangement joins TRBV5-4 to TRBJ2-3; possible D gene TRBD2, 6 bases. This CDR3 is 14 amino acids long. Germline V lookup: CDR1 SGHNT, CDR2 YYREEE (reference sequence). Trimming stripped 10 bases from V and 1 base from J, with 16 bases between. The CDR3: CAARAGLGTDTQYF. CDR3 nucleotide sequence: TGTGCCGCTAGGGCGGGGCTGGGCACAGATACGCAGTATTTT.

The V gene is TRBV7-9, the J gene TRBJ2-7; 8 nucleotides agree with TRBD2. V dropped 3 bases and J dropped 9; count of bases not matched to a gene: 19. The CDR3 consists of 17 residues. Germline loops: CDR1 SEHNR, CDR2 FQNEAQ (reference sequence). The CDR3 DNA follows: TGTGCCAGCAGCTTCCTCGGACGGGGACTAGGAGGATTGAGGCAGTACTTC. It translates to CASSFLGRGLGGLRQYF.

V is TRBV9 and J is TRBJ2-5; D is perhaps TRBD2 (5 bases). V was trimmed by 0 bases and J by 7 bases, leaving 10 bases between them. This CDR3 has 13 residues. In germline, CDR1 is SGDLS, CDR2 YYNGEE. As DNA, the CDR3 is TGTGCCAGCAGCGTAGATTTCAGCGGGACCCAGTACTTC. Protein product: CASSVDFSGTQYF.

This rearrangement joins TRBV19 to TRBJ1-4; no firm D call. The CDR3 sequence is 14 residues long. The V and J ends lost 7 bases and 7 bases respectively, with 16 bases between them. The germline V gene encodes CDR1 LNHDA and CDR2 SQIVND (reference sequence). DNA of the CDR3: TGTGCCAGTACCCAGCAGGTTGGATTTGAAAAACTGTTTTTT. Encoded protein: CASTQQVGFEKLFF.

The chain has TRBV23-1 and TRBJ2-3; 11 nucleotides agree with TRBD2. TRBV23-1 is given ORF status, its function remaining uncertain. With V trimmed by 6 bases and J by 2 bases, 7 bases remained unmatched. The CDR3 sequence is 16 residues long. The DNA of the CDR3 is TGCGCCAGCAGGCTCGGACTAGCGGGCAACACAGATACGCAGTATTTT. The encoded protein is CASRLGLAGNTDTQYF.

As concerns this clone: The sample carries other DNA sequences with the same CDR3. V gene TRBV27 combines with J gene TRBJ1-5; D is unresolved. The germline V gene encodes CDR1 MNHEY and CDR2 SMNVEV (reference sequence). The CDR3 sequence is 14 residues long. Trimming took 2 bases from V and 0 from J, leaving 5 bases between them. DNA for the CDR3: TGTGCCAGCAGTTTAGGATATAGCAATCAGCCCCAGCATTTT. Amino acid sequence: CASSLGYSNQPQHF.

The chain couples TRBV6-6 to TRBJ2-7; 7 bases map to TRBD1. Germline V gene data show CDR1 as MNHNY and CDR2 as SVGAGI (reference sequence). The junction had 7 bases not matched to a gene; V was cut back by 2 bases and J by 6 bases. CDR3 length: 14 residues. The CDR3: CASSYKQGYSEQYF. The CDR3 DNA is TGTGCCAGCAGTTACAAACAGGGGTACAGCGAGCAGTACTTC.

The gene calls are TRBV5-1 and TRBJ2-3; 7 bases agree with TRBD2. The CDR3 sequence is 16 residues long. Germline V gene data show CDR1 as SGHRS and CDR2 as YFSETQ. V trimming: 2 bases; J trimming: 0 bases; junction bases outside the gene matches: 6. The CDR3 DNA reads as TGCGCCAGCAGCTTCCTCGGGGGGATGAGCACAGATACGCAGTATTTT. Translating gives CASSFLGGMSTDTQYF.

The V call is TRBV30, the J call TRBJ2-3; 10 bases align to TRBD2. This CDR3 contains 14 residues. The germline V gene has CDR1 GTSNPN and CDR2 SVGIG (reference sequence). The CDR3 spells CALYLAGGTDTQYF. The CDR3 bases are TGTGCACTGTATCTAGCGGGAGGCACAGATACGCAGTATTTT.